These 31 T cell receptor beta chains came from one sample sequenced in a study of cytomegalovirus exposure and HLA in healthy donors. The table came from immunoSEQ multiplex PCR; TCRdb's copy has only in-frame clones and leaves some out. The sample yields about 140,000 clones, 94% seen once. The specimen sequenced was PBMCs. The receptors here all came from a man between 18 and 29 years old in good health and CMV-seropositive.

The rearrangement joins TRBV5-1 to TRBJ2-7; TRBD2 matches at 8 bases. Germline V gives CDR1 SGHRS, CDR2 YFSETQ. There are 15 residues in the CDR3. V dropped 1 base and J dropped 5; count of bases not matched to a gene: 8. CDR3 loop: CASSLFSGSVNEQYF. CDR3 in DNA: TGCGCCAGCAGCTTGTTCAGCGGGAGTGTAAACGAGCAGTACTTC.

The chain joins TRBV5-5 to TRBJ2-7; D unresolved. Trimming cost V 0 bases and J 1 base, with 8 bases left between them. The CDR3 contains 14 residues. In germline, CDR1 is SGHKS, CDR2 YYEKEE (reference sequence). The CDR3 protein is CASSLVERSYEQYF. In DNA form, the CDR3 reads TGTGCCAGCAGCTTGGTGGAGAGGTCCTACGAGCAGTACTTC.

This clone was detected many times. The genes are TRBV5-1 and TRBJ1-1, with no clear D. The CDR3 spans 15 residues. The germline V and J ends were trimmed by 0 bases and 0 bases, with 9 bases remaining between them. CDR1 is SGHRS, CDR2 YFSETQ, per germline. The CDR3 loop is CASSLGAAMNTEAFF. CDR3 nucleotides: TGCGCCAGCAGCTTGGGGGCAGCCATGAACACTGAAGCTTTCTTT.

For the CDR3, the DNA is TGTGCCAGCGGGAAACTAGCAGGAGAGACCCAGTACTTC. This encodes CASGKLAGETQYF. The rearrangement links TRBV2 to TRBJ2-5, with D possibly TRBD2 on 6 matching bases. Germline CDR1 and CDR2: SNHLY and FYNNEI. V was trimmed by 8 bases and J by 4 bases, leaving 14 bases between them. The CDR3 runs 13 residues.

The chain combines TRBV4-1 with TRBJ2-5; maybe TRBD2 (7 bases). V lost 2 bases, J lost 5 bases, and 15 bases lay in between. Germline V CDR1 and CDR2: MGHRA, YSYEKL. The CDR3 is 15 amino acids. CDR3 loop: CASSQWGGAGETQYF. CDR3 sequence (DNA): TGCGCCAGCAGCCAATGGGGGGGGGCTGGGGAGACCCAGTACTTC.

The chain uses TRBV9 and TRBJ1-3; the D is unclear. Germline CDR1 and CDR2: SGDLS and YYNGEE. The CDR3 has 12 amino acids. Trimming took 3 bases from V and 7 from J, leaving 8 bases between them. In nucleotides, the CDR3 is TGTGCCAGCAGCGAAGAGGGCAACACCATATATTTT. Residues: CASSEEGNTIYF.

This clone occurred a few times. This chain uses TRBV13 with TRBJ1-5; 9 bases are shared with TRBD1. Germline V CDR1 and CDR2: PRHDT, FYEKMQ (reference sequence). The CDR3 contains 13 residues. Trimming took 4 bases from V and 5 from J; bases not matched to a gene: 0. The CDR3 loop is CASSYRGHQPQHF. CDR3 coding DNA: TGTGCCAGCAGCTACAGGGGGCATCAGCCCCAGCATTTT.

The chain couples TRBV18 to TRBJ2-5, with 9 bases matching TRBD2. Germline CDR1 is KGHSH and CDR2 is LQKENI. Germline trimming cut 3 bases from V and 6 bases from J; bases unmatched to any gene: 11. The CDR3 covers 16 residues. CDR3 nucleotides: TGTGCCAGCTCACCGAGACTAGCGGAAGACCATAAGACCCAGTACTTC. As protein: CASSPRLAEDHKTQYF.

The chain carries TRBV2 and TRBJ2-1; possibly TRBD2 for D (5 bases). This CDR3 is built from 13 residues. The germline V and J ends were trimmed by 5 bases and 10 bases, with 15 bases remaining between them. The germline V gene has CDR1 SNHLY and CDR2 FYNNEI. DNA of the CDR3: TGTGCCAGCAGTTTCGTGGGAGAAGGGGAGCAGTTCTTC. Translating gives CASSFVGEGEQFF.

This chain uses TRBV5-8 with TRBJ2-7; weak D call: TRBD1 (6 bases). The germline V and J ends were trimmed by 5 bases and 6 bases, with 12 bases remaining between them. CDR1 is SGHTS, CDR2 YDEGEE, per germline. The length of the CDR3 is 12 residues. The chain's CDR3 is CASRQQGGEQYF. CDR3 nucleotide sequence: TGTGCCAGCAGGCAACAGGGCGGCGAGCAGTACTTC. The entire variable domain, with the rest obtained from reference TRBV5-8 and TRBJ2-7, is as follows: EAGVTQSPTHLIKTRGQQATLRCSPISGHTSVYWYQQALGLGLQFLLWYDEGEERNRGNFPPRFSGRQFPNYSSELNVNALELEDSALYLCASRQQGGEQYFGPGTRLTVT.

The chain links TRBV27 to TRBJ2-1, with TRBD1 matching over 8 bases. Trimming at V came to 10 bases and at J to 3 bases, leaving 8 bases not matched to a gene. The CDR3 sequence is 14 residues long. Germline V gene lookup returns CDR1 MNHEY and CDR2 SMNVEV (reference sequence). The CDR3 is CATKDRGSYNEQFF. The CDR3 nucleotides read TGTGCCACCAAAGACAGGGGAAGCTACAATGAGCAGTTCTTC.

The rearrangement joins TRBV5-1 to TRBJ2-2; 8 bases line up with TRBD1. CDR3 length: 15 amino acids. J lost 5 bases, V lost 4 bases, and 7 bases had no gene match. Germline CDR1 SGHRS, CDR2 YFSETQ. CDR3 residues: CASSTTGVGTGELFF. DNA of the CDR3: TGCGCCAGCAGCACGACAGGGGTGGGGACCGGGGAGCTGTTTTTT.

The chain couples TRBV27 to TRBJ2-3; TRBD2 matches 12 bases. With V trimmed by 4 bases and J by 4 bases, 3 bases remained unmatched. Germline assignment: CDR1 MNHEY and CDR2 SMNVEV (reference sequence). The CDR3 is 15 amino acids. This CDR3 reads CASSSLAGGPDTQYF. The DNA for the CDR3 is TGTGCCAGCAGTTCCCTAGCGGGAGGGCCAGATACGCAGTATTTT.

V and J are TRBV4-2 and TRBJ2-7; perhaps TRBD1 as D (6 bases). Trimming took off 0 bases at V and 2 bases at J, with 17 bases between the two ends. CDR3 size: 17 residues. The V gene's germline CDR1 is LGHNA and CDR2 YNFKEQ. CDR3 sequence (DNA): TGTGCCAGCAGCCAAGATCCATTCGAGGACAGACCCTACGAGCAGTACTTC. Amino acid sequence: CASSQDPFEDRPYEQYF.

The chain recombines TRBV5-1 with TRBJ2-7; a weak D match, TRBD1 (5 bases). This CDR3 is built from 14 residues. V was trimmed by 7 bases and J by 1 base, leaving 15 bases between them. Germline CDR1 SGHRS, CDR2 YFSETQ. The CDR3: CASGLGHHSYEQYF. In nucleotides, the CDR3 is TGCGCCAGCGGGCTAGGACACCATTCCTACGAGCAGTACTTC.

The CDR3 DNA follows: TGCAGCGTTGAAGGGCGGGAGTCGACCAGTGAGCAGTTCTTC. As protein: CSVEGRESTSEQFF. This sequence joins TRBV29-1 and TRBJ2-1; TRBD2 aligns across 7 bases. There are 14 residues in the CDR3. With 1 base clipped from V and 9 bases from J, the junction kept 9 bases outside the gene matches. Germline V gene data show CDR1 as SQVTM and CDR2 as ANQGSEA.

The chain carries TRBV15 and TRBJ2-3, with D perhaps TRBD2 (6 bases). V was clipped by 2 bases and J by 1 base, with 10 bases between them. The V gene's germline CDR1 is LNHNV and CDR2 YYDKDF (reference sequence). The CDR3 length is 15 residues. DNA for the CDR3: TGTGCCACCAGCAGACGAGGCGGGGGCACAGATACGCAGTATTTT. Its protein is CATSRRGGGTDTQYF.

This clone was seen a single time. V usage is TRBV19 and J usage is TRBJ2-7, with D possibly TRBD2 on 5 matching bases. V was pared by 3 bases and J by 7 bases, with 19 bases between. Germline-derived CDR1 and CDR2 are LNHDA and SQIVND (reference sequence). The CDR3 totals 15 residues. CDR3 nucleotides: TGTGCCAGTAGTATTGGACTGGGGATCTTTGGGGAGCAGTACTTC. Translated, it gives CASSIGLGIFGEQYF.

V and J are TRBV27 and TRBJ2-1, with TRBD2 matching 10 bases. Germline V gene data show CDR1 as MNHEY and CDR2 as SMNVEV (reference sequence). Trimming at V came to 5 bases and at J to 15 bases, leaving 4 bases not matched to a gene. This CDR3 is 11 amino acids long. The CDR3: CASSPGLAVFF. The CDR3 DNA follows: TGTGCCAGCAGTCCAGGACTAGCGGTGTTCTTC.

The chain employs TRBV7-2 and TRBJ2-3; TRBD2 matches at 11 bases. The CDR3 runs 16 residues. The V segment lost 0 bases and the J segment 5 bases; nucleotides outside the gene matches: 4. Germline V gene data show CDR1 as SGHTA and CDR2 as FQGNSA. The CDR3 is CASSLALAGEQDTQYF. The DNA of the CDR3 is TGTGCCAGCAGCTTAGCACTAGCGGGAGAACAAGATACGCAGTATTTT.

This chain connects TRBV19 to TRBJ1-4; D gene unclear. V was clipped by 8 bases and J by 5 bases, with 12 bases between them. Germline loops: CDR1 LNHDA, CDR2 SQIVND (reference sequence). The CDR3 runs 13 residues. The CDR3 DNA follows: TGTGCCAGTGCCGCGGGCGAGAATGAAAAACTGTTTTTT. It yields the protein CASAAGENEKLFF.

This clone came up once. CDR3 amino acids: CASSSTGSLAQYF. CDR3 DNA: TGTGCCAGCAGCTCGACAGGTTCACTCGCGCAGTATTTT. The genes are TRBV5-4 and TRBJ2-3; D perhaps matches TRBD1 (6 bases). This CDR3 spans 13 amino acids. Germline V gene lookup returns CDR1 SGHNT and CDR2 YYREEE (reference sequence). V was pared by 3 bases and J by 10 bases, with 15 bases between.

This rearrangement joins TRBV28 to TRBJ2-1; the match to TRBD1 covers 7 bases. CDR1 is MDHEN and CDR2 is SYDVKM in the germline V gene. J gave up 6 bases and V 4 bases, and 12 bases lay outside the gene matches. The CDR3 runs to 16 residues. CDR3 coding DNA: TGTGCCAGCAGTTCCCGGACAGGAAGAGGGGGCAATGAGCAGTTCTTC. Protein: CASSSRTGRGGNEQFF. Full variable domain (rest looked up from reference TRBV28 and TRBJ2-1): DVKVTQSSRYLVKRTGEKVFLECVQDMDHENMFWYRQDPGLGLRLIYFSYDVKMKEKGDIPEGYSVSREKKERFSLILESASTNQTSMYLCASSSRTGRGGNEQFFGPGTRLTVL.

J is TRBJ2-7 and V is TRBV2; 7 nucleotides match TRBD1. This CDR3 comprises 14 residues. V was pared by 6 bases and J by 0 bases, with 5 bases of the junction left unmatched. Germline values: CDR1 SNHLY, CDR2 FYNNEI. The chain's CDR3 is CASRDRRSSYEQYF. In nucleotides, the CDR3 is TGTGCCAGCAGGGACAGGAGGAGCTCCTACGAGCAGTACTTC.

The chain is built from TRBV27 and TRBJ1-3, with D perhaps TRBD1 (6 bases). This CDR3 is built from 17 residues. Looked up from germline, CDR1 is MNHEY and CDR2 is SMNVEV (reference sequence). Trimming removed 1 base from V and 0 bases from J, with 13 bases in between. The DNA of the CDR3 is TGTGCCAGCAGTTTATTCGCGGACAGACTCTCTGGAAACACCATATATTTT. This translates into CASSLFADRLSGNTIYF.

This rearrangement joins TRBV6-6 to TRBJ2-1, with D perhaps matching TRBD2 (6 bases). Germline V gene lookup returns CDR1 MNHNY and CDR2 SVGAGI (reference sequence). V was pared by 8 bases and J by 10 bases, with 18 bases between. The CDR3 has 13 amino acids. CDR3: CASAPTSWKEQFF. The CDR3 DNA reads as TGTGCCAGCGCCCCGACTAGTTGGAAGGAGCAGTTCTTC.

The rearrangement joins TRBV29-1 to TRBJ2-1, with D maybe TRBD2 (6 bases). The V end lost 4 bases, the J end lost 0 bases, and 10 bases lay between the germline ends. Germline V CDR1 and CDR2: SQVTM, ANQGSEA. The CDR3 length is 14 residues. The CDR3 loop is CSVVGGNSYNEQFF. The CDR3 DNA reads as TGCAGCGTTGTTGGCGGGAACTCCTACAATGAGCAGTTCTTC.

The chain links TRBV19 to TRBJ1-5, with 8 bases that match TRBD1. CDR1 and CDR2 from the germline V gene are LNHDA and SQIVND (reference sequence). Unmatched junction bases numbered 2, after V lost 4 bases and J lost 3 bases. The CDR3 contains 14 residues. CDR3 residues: CASSRQGPNQPQHF. CDR3 bases: TGTGCCAGTAGTAGACAGGGGCCCAATCAGCCCCAGCATTTT.

This sequence joins TRBV9 and TRBJ1-1, with TRBD1 matching over 8 bases. Germline-derived CDR1 and CDR2 are SGDLS and YYNGEE. The CDR3 is made up of 14 amino acids. Trimming removed 4 bases from V and 4 bases from J; junction bases left unmatched: 6. The chain's CDR3 is CASSSQQGGTEAFF. In nucleotides, the CDR3 is TGTGCCAGCAGCTCACAACAGGGGGGCACTGAAGCTTTCTTT.

This chain links TRBV7-3 with TRBJ1-1; 8 bases agree with TRBD1. J lost 4 bases, V lost 5 bases, and 3 bases had no gene match. The germline gives CDR1 SGHTA, CDR2 FQGTGA. The CDR3 consists of 13 residues. The chain's CDR3 is CASSLGTGTEAFF. In DNA, the CDR3 is TGTGCCAGCAGCCTCGGGACAGGCACTGAAGCTTTCTTT.

The CDR3 sequence is CASSWGLSHNEQFF. The CDR3, as DNA: TGTGCCAGCAGTTGGGGACTGAGCCACAATGAGCAGTTCTTC. The chain recombines TRBV27 with TRBJ2-1; a possible D gene is TRBD2 (6 bases). Germline values: CDR1 MNHEY, CDR2 SMNVEV (reference sequence). V lost 4 bases to trimming and J lost 5 bases, with 12 bases between them. There are 14 residues in the CDR3.